The rows below give T cell receptor beta chains drawn from one sample of a study of T cells in Graves' hyperthyroidism and ophthalmopathy. MiXCR, applied by TCRdb to the multiplex PCR reads, yields one record per CDR3 protein. Here the sample spans over 350,000 distinct CDR3 sequences, about an eighth being singletons. Material for sequencing was blood. The source is a man aged 45-60 years with Graves' ophthalmopathy. The CDR3 runs from the conserved cysteine through the conserved F or W. The order of the fields is CDR3 protein, CDR3 DNA, J gene, V gene, D gene, clone size. D genes are given only for firm matches. Some rows have no size entry. The others give once, few or many, or a class for an expanded clone.

CDR3aa: CASSSAGRGVLETQYF; CDR3nt: TGTGCCAGCAGCTCCGCGGGTAGGGGGGTTTTGGAGACCCAGTACTTC; j_gene: TRBJ2-5; v_gene: TRBV7-2; d_gene: -; abundance: many
CDR3aa: CSARGTEAFF; CDR3nt: TGCAGTGCCAGGGGCACTGAAGCTTTCTTT; j_gene: TRBJ1-1; v_gene: TRBV20-1; d_gene: -; abundance: -
CDR3aa: CAWRYSFDTEAFF; CDR3nt: TGTGCCTGGAGGTACAGTTTTGACACTGAAGCTTTCTTT; j_gene: TRBJ1-1; v_gene: TRBV30; d_gene: -; abundance: many
CDR3aa: CASEARITGELFF; CDR3nt: TGTGCCAGCGAAGCGCGAATCACCGGGGAGCTGTTTTTT; j_gene: TRBJ2-2; v_gene: TRBV2; d_gene: -; abundance: many
CDR3aa: CSAMWTADYEQYF; CDR3nt: TGCAGTGCTATGTGGACAGCGGACTACGAGCAGTACTTC; j_gene: TRBJ2-7; v_gene: TRBV20-1; d_gene: -; abundance: many
CDR3aa: CASNRDGENTEAFF; CDR3nt: TGCGCCAGCAACCGGGACGGAGAGAACACTGAAGCTTTCTTT; j_gene: TRBJ1-1; v_gene: TRBV5-1; d_gene: -; abundance: few
CDR3aa: CASSLRRTGAYEQYF; CDR3nt: TGTGCCAGCAGCCTAAGAAGGACAGGGGCCTACGAGCAGTACTTC; j_gene: TRBJ2-7; v_gene: TRBV7-9; d_gene: TRBD1; abundance: few
CDR3aa: CASSLARENNEQFF; CDR3nt: TGTGCCAGCAGCTTAGCCAGGGAGAACAATGAGCAGTTCTTC; j_gene: TRBJ2-1; v_gene: TRBV5-4; d_gene: -; abundance: -
CDR3aa: CASSGRPQGDIQYF; CDR3nt: TGCGCCAGCAGCGGCCGCCCACAGGGGGACATTCAGTACTTC; j_gene: TRBJ2-4; v_gene: TRBV5-1; d_gene: TRBD1; abundance: -
CDR3aa: CASSYGTSGSAFYEQYF; CDR3nt: TGTGCCAGCAGCTACGGGACTAGCGGGAGTGCCTTTTACGAGCAGTACTTC; j_gene: TRBJ2-7; v_gene: TRBV3-1; d_gene: TRBD2; abundance: few
CDR3aa: CASSLLRPSTDTQYF; CDR3nt: TGTGCCAGCAGTTTGTTGCGGCCGAGCACAGATACGCAGTATTTT; j_gene: TRBJ2-3; v_gene: TRBV12-3/TRBV12-4; d_gene: -; abundance: many